One and the same sample provided the 13 T cell receptor beta chains below, sequenced in a study of radiotherapy plus CTLA-4 blockade in lung cancer. Clones were read by immunoSEQ multiplex PCR, and TCRdb kept only the in-frame ones, dropping some. The sample comprises about 67,000 clones, roughly 76% of which are singletons, and 16% rests with the top ten. The sequencing here drew on peripheral blood, taken from a patient treated with radiotherapy plus ipilimumab. These receptors were taken from a human donor with non-small cell lung cancer whose response to radiotherapy plus ipilimumab could not be evaluated. Some clones in this sample may be carry-over from other donors' samples.

The rearrangement joins TRBV29-1 to TRBJ2-1; D is possibly TRBD2 (5 bases). V lost 3 bases and J lost 9, with 21 bases in between. The CDR3 contains 15 residues. The V gene's germline CDR1 is SQVTM and CDR2 ANQGSEA. Here the CDR3 DNA reads TGCAGCGTTGATCGAGCGGACCCTAAAGAGGGTGAGCAGTTCTTC. Its translation is CSVDRADPKEGEQFF.

The chain recombines TRBV6-4 with TRBJ2-2, with TRBD2 as a possible D gene (7 bases). This CDR3 region has 15 residues. Germline lookup yields CDR1 MRHNA and CDR2 SNTAGT. Trimming cost V 10 bases and J 4 bases, with 19 bases left between them. CDR3 loop: CATTSEGGSTGELFF. The CDR3 nucleotides are TGTGCCACCACCTCCGAGGGGGGGTCCACCGGGGAGCTGTTTTTT.

This clone was seen at least ten times. The chain couples TRBV11-2 to TRBJ1-2; TRBD1 agrees at 8 bases. V lost 2 bases, J lost 3 bases, and 8 bases stayed unmatched. CDR3 length: 16 residues. Germline V gene data show CDR1 as SGHAT and CDR2 as FQNNGV. CDR3 protein: CASSLKAGGWDYGYTF. The CDR3 DNA reads as TGTGCCAGCAGCTTAAAGGCAGGGGGCTGGGACTATGGCTACACCTTC.

This clone was found a few times. The rearrangement links TRBV5-6 to TRBJ1-2, with 9 bases lining up with TRBD1. Germline V gene data show CDR1 as SGHDT and CDR2 as YYEEEE. After removal of 5 bases from V and 8 bases from J, the junction contained 7 bases not matched to a gene. The CDR3 totals 13 residues. The CDR3 DNA sequence: TGTGCCAGCAGAAATGGACAGGGGCGAGGCTACACCTTC. Its protein is CASRNGQGRGYTF.

This chain uses TRBV5-1 with TRBJ1-1, with D perhaps matching TRBD1 (6 bases). CDR1 SGHRS and CDR2 YFSETQ come from the germline V gene. The CDR3 spans 13 residues. Trimming shortened V by 3 bases and J by 6 bases, and 12 bases separated the two germline ends. CDR3 coding DNA: TGCGCCAGCAGCTCCACAGGGACCCCTGAAGCTTTCTTT. Translating gives CASSSTGTPEAFF.

The V and J genes are TRBV5-4 and TRBJ2-2, with D possibly being TRBD1 (6 bases). The germline V gene has CDR1 SGHNT and CDR2 YYREEE (reference sequence). The V end was cut by 5 bases, the J end by 4 bases, with 15 bases between. The length of the CDR3 is 15 residues. CDR3 in DNA: TGTGCCAGCAGGAGTACAGGGACGGGCACCGGGGAGCTGTTTTTT. Translating it yields CASRSTGTGTGELFF.

The chain links TRBV5-4 to TRBJ1-1, with TRBD1 matching 12 bases. The CDR3 consists of 16 residues. Germline V gives CDR1 SGHNT, CDR2 YYREEE (reference sequence). Trimming cost V 3 bases and J 0 bases; bases outside gene matches: 3. The chain's CDR3 is CASSSGTGGLNTEAFF. The CDR3 DNA reads TGTGCCAGCAGCTCGGGGACAGGGGGCTTGAACACTGAAGCTTTCTTT.

This sequence joins TRBV7-2 and TRBJ2-1, with D possibly TRBD2 on 5 matching bases. Trimming removed 1 base at V and 0 bases at J, with 10 bases between. The CDR3 extends over 16 amino acids. Germline-derived CDR1 and CDR2 are SGHTA and FQGNSA. The CDR3 coding sequence is TGTGCCAGCAGCTTAGGGTTAGCGCACTCCTACAATGAGCAGTTCTTC. This sequence encodes CASSLGLAHSYNEQFF.

Here the CDR3 DNA reads TGTGCCAGCGGCGGCTACTCCTACGAGCAGTACTTC. Amino acids: CASGGYSYEQYF. The chain has TRBV2 and TRBJ2-7; D ambiguous. Trimming removed 8 bases from V and 0 bases from J, with 8 bases in between. This CDR3 contains 12 residues. In germline, CDR1 is SNHLY, CDR2 FYNNEI.

The chain is built from TRBV6-1 and TRBJ1-5; no firm D call. Trimming shortened V by 4 bases and J by 6 bases, and 10 bases separated the two germline ends. CDR1 MNHNS and CDR2 SASEGT come from the germline V gene. There are 13 residues in the CDR3. This chain's CDR3 is CASSVDTPQPQHF. Written as DNA, the CDR3 is TGTGCCAGCAGTGTTGACACGCCTCAGCCCCAGCATTTT.

The chain links TRBV5-1 to TRBJ2-1; 9 positions match TRBD1. CDR1 is SGHRS and CDR2 is YFSETQ in the germline V gene. The CDR3 has 16 residues. The V and J ends lost 2 bases and 4 bases, in that order; junction bases with no gene match: 7. Here the CDR3 DNA reads TGCGCCAGCAGCTTATTCCGGGACAGGGATTACAATGAGCAGTTCTTC. Amino acids: CASSLFRDRDYNEQFF. The variable domain in full, with the rest retrieved from reference TRBV5-1 and TRBJ2-1, is KAGVTQTPRYLIKTRGQQVTLSCSPISGHRSVSWYQQTPGQGLQFLFEYFSETQRNKGNFPGRFSGRQFSNSRSEMNVSTLELGDSALYLCASSLFRDRDYNEQFFGPGTRLTVL.

The chain joins TRBV6-5 to TRBJ1-2; 10 bases fit TRBD1. Germline CDR1 reads MNHEY; CDR2 reads SVGAGI. The CDR3 sequence is 15 residues long. V was pared by 2 bases and J by 8 bases, with 8 bases of the junction left unmatched. CDR3 in amino acids: CASSYTRQGAVGYTF. CDR3 coding DNA: TGTGCCAGCAGTTACACCCGACAGGGGGCTGTGGGCTACACCTTC.

This clone was counted between two and nine times. V gene TRBV5-1 combines with J gene TRBJ2-7; D perhaps matches TRBD1 (6 bases). The V end was cut by 0 bases, the J end by 0 bases, with 10 bases between. CDR3 size: 15 residues. The germline V gene has CDR1 SGHRS and CDR2 YFSETQ. The chain's CDR3 is CASSLDRAPSYEQYF. As DNA, the CDR3 is TGCGCCAGCAGCTTGGACAGGGCCCCCTCCTACGAGCAGTACTTC.